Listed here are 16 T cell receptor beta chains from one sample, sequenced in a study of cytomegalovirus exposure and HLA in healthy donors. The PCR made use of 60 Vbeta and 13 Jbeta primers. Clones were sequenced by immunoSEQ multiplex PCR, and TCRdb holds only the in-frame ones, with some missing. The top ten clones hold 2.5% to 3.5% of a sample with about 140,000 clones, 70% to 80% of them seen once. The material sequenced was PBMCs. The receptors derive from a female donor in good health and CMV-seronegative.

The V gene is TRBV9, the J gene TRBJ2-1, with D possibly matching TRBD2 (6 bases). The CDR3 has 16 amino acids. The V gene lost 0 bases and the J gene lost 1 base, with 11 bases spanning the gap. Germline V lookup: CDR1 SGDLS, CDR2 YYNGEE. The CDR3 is CASSVAMGGSYNEQFF. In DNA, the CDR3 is TGTGCCAGCAGCGTAGCTATGGGGGGATCCTACAATGAGCAGTTCTTC.

CDR3: CASSSDYRAYEQYF. In nucleotides, the CDR3 is TGTGCCAGCAGCTCAGACTACCGGGCCTACGAGCAGTACTTC. J is TRBJ2-7 and V is TRBV7-2, with D perhaps matching TRBD2 (5 bases). The length of the CDR3 is 14 residues. Per the germline V gene, CDR1 is SGHTA and CDR2 is FQGNSA. The V end lost 4 bases, the J end lost 2 bases, and 12 bases lay between the germline ends. Complete variable domain (other parts from reference TRBV7-2 and TRBJ2-7): GAGVSQSPSNKVTEKGKDVELRCDPISGHTALYWYRQSLGQGLEFLIYFQGNSAPDKSGLPSDRFSAERTGGSVSTLTIQRTQQEDSAVYLCASSSDYRAYEQYFGPGTRLTVT.

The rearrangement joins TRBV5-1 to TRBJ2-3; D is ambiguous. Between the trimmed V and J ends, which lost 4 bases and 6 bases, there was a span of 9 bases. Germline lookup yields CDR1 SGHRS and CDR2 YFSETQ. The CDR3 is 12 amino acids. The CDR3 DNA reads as TGCGCCAGCAGCACCGTCGGGGATACGCAGTATTTT. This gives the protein CASSTVGDTQYF.

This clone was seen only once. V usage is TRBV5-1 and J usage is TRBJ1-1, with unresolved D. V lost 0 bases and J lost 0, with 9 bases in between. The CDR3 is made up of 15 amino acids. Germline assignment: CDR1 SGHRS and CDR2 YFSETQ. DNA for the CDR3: TGCGCCAGCAGCTTGGAAGCCGCTTTGAACACTGAAGCTTTCTTT. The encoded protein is CASSLEAALNTEAFF.

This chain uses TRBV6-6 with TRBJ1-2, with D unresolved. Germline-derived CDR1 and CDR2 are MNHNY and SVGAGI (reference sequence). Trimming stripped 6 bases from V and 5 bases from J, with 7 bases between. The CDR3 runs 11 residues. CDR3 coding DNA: TGTGCCAGCAGGAACACATATGGCTACACCTTC. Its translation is CASRNTYGYTF.

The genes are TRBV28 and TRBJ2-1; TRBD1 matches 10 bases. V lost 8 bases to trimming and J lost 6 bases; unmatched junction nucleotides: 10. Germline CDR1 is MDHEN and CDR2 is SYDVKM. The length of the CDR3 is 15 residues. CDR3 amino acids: CASSPPGQGLNEQFF. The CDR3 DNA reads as TGTGCCAGCTCTCCACCGGGACAGGGGCTCAATGAGCAGTTCTTC.

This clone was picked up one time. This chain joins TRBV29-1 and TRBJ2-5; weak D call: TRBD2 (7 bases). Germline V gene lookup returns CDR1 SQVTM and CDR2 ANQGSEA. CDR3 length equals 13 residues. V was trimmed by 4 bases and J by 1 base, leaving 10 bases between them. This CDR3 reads CSVGGGVQETQYF. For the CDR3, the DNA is TGCAGCGTTGGAGGGGGGGTCCAAGAGACCCAGTACTTC. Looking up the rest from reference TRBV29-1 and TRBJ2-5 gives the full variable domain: SAVISQKPSRDICQRGTSLTIQCQVDSQVTMMFWYRQQPGQSLTLIATANQGSEATYESGFVIDKFPISRPNLTFSTLTVSNMSPEDSSIYLCSVGGGVQETQYFGPGTRLLVL.

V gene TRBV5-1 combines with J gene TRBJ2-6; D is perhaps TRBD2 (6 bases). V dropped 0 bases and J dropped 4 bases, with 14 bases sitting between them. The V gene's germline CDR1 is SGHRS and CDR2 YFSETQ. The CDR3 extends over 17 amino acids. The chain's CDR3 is CASSLVGAAGGANVLTF. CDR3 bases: TGCGCCAGCAGCTTGGTTGGCGCTGCGGGGGGGGCCAACGTCCTGACTTTC.

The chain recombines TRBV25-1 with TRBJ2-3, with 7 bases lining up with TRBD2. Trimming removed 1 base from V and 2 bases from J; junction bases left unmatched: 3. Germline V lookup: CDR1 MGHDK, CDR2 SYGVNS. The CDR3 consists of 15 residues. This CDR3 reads CASSELGGDTDTQYF. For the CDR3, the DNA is TGTGCCAGCAGTGAATTGGGGGGGGACACAGATACGCAGTATTTT.

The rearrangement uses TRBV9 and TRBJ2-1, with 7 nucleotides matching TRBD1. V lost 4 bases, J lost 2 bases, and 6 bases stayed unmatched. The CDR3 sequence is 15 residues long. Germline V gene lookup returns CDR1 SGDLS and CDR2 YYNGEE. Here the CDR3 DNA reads TGTGCCAGCAGCCTAGAGGGACAGCCCTACAATGAGCAGTTCTTC. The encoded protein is CASSLEGQPYNEQFF.

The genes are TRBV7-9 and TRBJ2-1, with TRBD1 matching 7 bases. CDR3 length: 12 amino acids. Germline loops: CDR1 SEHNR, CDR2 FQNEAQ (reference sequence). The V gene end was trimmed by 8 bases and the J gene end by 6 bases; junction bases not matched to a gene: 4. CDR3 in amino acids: CASHDRVNEQFF. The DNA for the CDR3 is TGTGCCAGCCACGACAGGGTCAATGAGCAGTTCTTC.

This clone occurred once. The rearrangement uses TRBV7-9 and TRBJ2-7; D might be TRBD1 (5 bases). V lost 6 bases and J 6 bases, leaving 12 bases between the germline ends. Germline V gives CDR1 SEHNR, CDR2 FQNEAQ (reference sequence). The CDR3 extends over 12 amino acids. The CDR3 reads CASSYIDSEQYF. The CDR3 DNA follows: TGTGCCAGCAGTTACATAGACAGCGAGCAGTACTTC.

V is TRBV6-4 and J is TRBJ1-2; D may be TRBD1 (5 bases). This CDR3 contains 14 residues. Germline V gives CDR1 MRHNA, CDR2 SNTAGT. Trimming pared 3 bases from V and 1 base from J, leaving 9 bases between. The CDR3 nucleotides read TGTGCCAGCAGTGATTCCGGGGGTAACTATGGCTACACCTTC. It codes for CASSDSGGNYGYTF.

This chain's CDR3 is CASGLAAQGQGYGYTF. The CDR3 region has the DNA TGTGCTAGTGGTTTGGCTGCCCAGGGACAGGGGTATGGCTACACCTTC. The gene calls are TRBV12-5 and TRBJ1-2; the match to TRBD1 covers 10 bases. The CDR3 sequence is 16 residues long. Trimming at V came to 1 base and at J to 5 bases, leaving 7 bases not matched to a gene. Germline V gene data show CDR1 as LGHNT and CDR2 as FRNRAP.

The CDR3 coding sequence is TGCAGCGTTCCTCAAACGACACAGGGGGCAGGGTATGGCTACACCTTC. It specifies CSVPQTTQGAGYGYTF. V usage is TRBV29-1 and J usage is TRBJ1-2; 9 positions agree with TRBD1. This CDR3 is built from 16 residues. Germline-derived CDR1 and CDR2 are SQVTM and ANQGSEA. Trimming cost V 5 bases and J 5 bases; bases outside gene matches: 15. The full variable domain, completed using reference TRBV29-1 and TRBJ1-2, is SAVISQKPSRDICQRGTSLTIQCQVDSQVTMMFWYRQQPGQSLTLIATANQGSEATYESGFVIDKFPISRPNLTFSTLTVSNMSPEDSSIYLCSVPQTTQGAGYGYTFGSGTRLTVV.

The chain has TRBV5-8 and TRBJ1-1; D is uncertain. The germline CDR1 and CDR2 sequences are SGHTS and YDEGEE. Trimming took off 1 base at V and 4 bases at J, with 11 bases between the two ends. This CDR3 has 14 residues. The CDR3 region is CASSLLPLVTEAFF. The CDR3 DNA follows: TGTGCCAGCAGCTTGCTTCCACTTGTCACTGAAGCTTTCTTT.